The clone carrying this T cell receptor (beta chain) was seen at least ten times. The diagnosis was founded upon clinical symptoms, serum thyroxine, TRAb, thyroid ultrasound and orbital computed tomography. Out of 9 to 10 ml of fresh peripheral blood, PBMCs were obtained. This sample was taken from a study of Graves' ophthalmopathy and Graves' hyperthyroidism. CDR3 length: 15 amino acids. The germline V gene encodes CDR1 SGHTA and CDR2 FQGNSA. V gave up 5 bases and J gave up 4 bases; unmatched junction bases: 7. RNA transcripts provided the template for amplifying TCR beta CDR3 regions. The authors performed first-round RT-PCR with HTBI primers and then a second-round multiplex PCR. One entry per CDR3 protein, called by TCRdb with MiXCR from the multiplex PCR reads. The profile covers about 400,000 distinct CDR3 sequences, with just over 15% appearing a single time and around 6.6% taken by the ten largest.

The genes are TRBV7-2 and TRBJ1-5; 8 nucleotides align to TRBD1. Sequencing used peripheral blood. This clonotype originated in a woman aged 18-30 years with stable Graves' hyperthyroidism. The CDR3 protein is CASSLTGGTNQPQHF. The CDR3, as DNA: TGTGCCAGCAGCCTAACAGGGGGGACTAATCAGCCCCAGCATTTT.